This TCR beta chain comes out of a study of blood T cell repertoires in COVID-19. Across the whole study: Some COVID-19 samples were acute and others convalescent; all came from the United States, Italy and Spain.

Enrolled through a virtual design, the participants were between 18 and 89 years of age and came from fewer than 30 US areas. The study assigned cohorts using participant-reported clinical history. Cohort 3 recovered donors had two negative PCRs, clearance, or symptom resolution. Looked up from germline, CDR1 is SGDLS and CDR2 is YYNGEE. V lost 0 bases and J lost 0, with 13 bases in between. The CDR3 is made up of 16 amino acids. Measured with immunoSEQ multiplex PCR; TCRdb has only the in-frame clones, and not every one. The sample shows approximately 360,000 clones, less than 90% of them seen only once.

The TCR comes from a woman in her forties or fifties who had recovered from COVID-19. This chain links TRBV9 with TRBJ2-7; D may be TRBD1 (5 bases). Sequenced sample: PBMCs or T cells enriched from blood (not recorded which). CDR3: CASSVEPQGNSYEQYF. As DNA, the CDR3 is TGTGCCAGCAGCGTAGAGCCCCAGGGCAACTCCTACGAGCAGTACTTC. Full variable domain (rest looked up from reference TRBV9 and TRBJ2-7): DSGVTQTPKHLITATGQRVTLRCSPRSGDLSVYWYQQSLDQGLQFLIQYYNGEERAKGNILERFSAQQFPDLHSELNLSSLELGDSALYFCASSVEPQGNSYEQYFGPGTRLTVT.